This TCR beta chain appears in the sequencing data of a study of human T cells and chemical hapten exposure. Study outcomes and limitations: Having alopecia, the donors may differ immunologically from healthy people.

CDR3 length: 13 residues. Germline CDR1 LNHDA, CDR2 SQIVND (reference sequence). Unmatched junction bases numbered 6, after V lost 5 bases and J lost 8 bases. TCRdb ran MiXCR on the RACE reads and lists one entry per CDR3 protein. The data show about 68,000 distinct CDR3 sequences, with approximately 11% seen just once and approximately 5% held by the top ten. Time point meaning: pre-sensitization, week 0. Documented treatment: therapeutic diphenylcyclopropenone sensitization with weekly scalp DPC. Many counts were recorded for this clonotype. What it binds is not known. The source was whole blood, collected in connection with sensitization to the hapten diphenylcyclopropenone (DPC). This clonotype was sampled from a woman in her forties or fifties with alopecia areata. Some clones in this sample may be carry-over from other donors' samples. V and J are TRBV19 and TRBJ2-4; 7 bases map to TRBD1. The CDR3 sequence: CASSPGDSYIQYF. In nucleotides, the CDR3 is TGTGCCAGTAGTCCCGGGGACAGCTACATTCAGTACTTC.